A single sample gave rise to the 14 T cell receptor beta chains below, sequenced in a study of T-cell memory formation after mild COVID-19. TCRdb re-analysed the 5' RACE reads in MiXCR, keeping a single row per CDR3 protein. The table has 400,000 to 500,000 distinct CDR3 sequences, 15% to 25% seen once. The specimen sequenced was PBMCs or a T cell subset sorted from them (not recorded which). All receptors come from an adult woman who had mild COVID-19 (a few samples of this study predate the infection). Cell type and time point are not known.

This clonotype was counted many times. The genes are TRBV3-1 and TRBJ2-1, with D perhaps TRBD1 (6 bases). In germline, CDR1 is LGHDT, CDR2 YNNKEL (reference sequence). This CDR3 comprises 15 residues. With 1 base removed from V and 7 bases from J, the gap between germline ends came to 14 bases. CDR3 in DNA: TGTGCCAGCAGCCAAGGATGGGGGCTTTATAATGAGCAGTTCTTC. Translated: CASSQGWGLYNEQFF.

This clonotype was counted ten times or more. The gene calls are TRBV2 and TRBJ2-7, with D tentatively TRBD1 (6 bases). V shed 4 bases and J shed 3 bases, with 7 bases lying between them. The CDR3 is 12 amino acids. Germline assignment: CDR1 SNHLY and CDR2 FYNNEI. DNA for the CDR3: TGTGCCAGCAGTGTACAGGGCTACGAGCAGTACTTC. Its translation is CASSVQGYEQYF.

The rearrangement joins TRBV28 to TRBJ2-7; 7 nucleotides align to TRBD1. With V trimmed by 8 bases and J by 4 bases, 11 bases remained unmatched. From germline, CDR1 is MDHEN and CDR2 SYDVKM. The CDR3 spans 14 residues. The CDR3 is CASSVPGQRYEQYF. CDR3 nucleotide sequence: TGTGCCAGCTCAGTACCGGGACAGCGATACGAGCAGTACTTC.

The chain has TRBV12-3 or TRBV12-4 and TRBJ1-2; D unclear. V lost 4 bases, J lost 4 bases, and 13 bases lay in between. The CDR3 consists of 14 residues. The DNA of the CDR3 is TGTGCCAGCAGTTATGAGGTTACGGGCTATGGCTACACCTTC. It specifies CASSYEVTGYGYTF.

In its sample, this clonotype was seen a few times. This sequence joins TRBV7-9 and TRBJ2-7; the D is unclear. V was shortened by 7 bases and J by 1 base, with 11 bases between the two germline ends. In germline, CDR1 is SEHNR, CDR2 FQNEAQ (reference sequence). The CDR3 is made up of 13 amino acids. The CDR3 here is CASTGLGSYEQYF. The CDR3 DNA reads TGTGCCAGCACTGGGTTAGGATCCTACGAGCAGTACTTC.

This clonotype was detected only a few times. This rearrangement joins TRBV6-5 to TRBJ1-4; D may be TRBD1 (6 bases). The length of the CDR3 is 15 residues. The V and J ends lost 0 bases and 8 bases respectively, with 13 bases between them. Germline V gene lookup returns CDR1 MNHEY and CDR2 SVGAGI. CDR3 amino acids: CASSYSTGGWEKLFF. In nucleotides, the CDR3 is TGTGCCAGCAGTTACTCGACAGGAGGTTGGGAAAAACTGTTTTTT.

This clonotype was observed a few times. This chain connects TRBV7-3 to TRBJ2-1; 10 positions agree with TRBD1. This CDR3 comprises 17 residues. V gave up 4 bases and J gave up 2 bases; unmatched junction bases: 8. Germline assignment: CDR1 SGHTA and CDR2 FQGTGA. CDR3 DNA sequence: TGTGCCAGCAGCTCCACTCCCGGGACAGGGGCCTACAATGAGCAGTTCTTC. It yields the protein CASSSTPGTGAYNEQFF.

This clonotype was observed a few times. This chain links TRBV7-2 with TRBJ2-3; D is undetermined. The CDR3 length is 17 residues. Germline V CDR1 and CDR2: SGHTA, FQGNSA. Trimming took off 3 bases at V and 0 bases at J, with 16 bases between the two ends. For the CDR3, the DNA is TGTGCCAGCAGCTTCCCACTACTTATACCCAGCACAGATACGCAGTATTTT. Residues: CASSFPLLIPSTDTQYF.

This clonotype was detected only a few times. The CDR3 sequence: CASSQGYQPQHF. The CDR3 DNA is TGTGCCAGCAGCCAAGGTTACCAGCCCCAGCATTTT. This chain uses TRBV3-1 with TRBJ1-5, with D unclear. The CDR3 is made up of 12 amino acids. Germline-derived CDR1 and CDR2 are LGHDT and YNNKEL (reference sequence). V lost 1 base and J lost 7, with 5 bases in between.

This clonotype came up a few times. V usage is TRBV2 and J usage is TRBJ2-6; D call uncertain. V dropped 10 bases and J dropped 4 bases, with 8 bases sitting between them. Germline lookup yields CDR1 SNHLY and CDR2 FYNNEI. The CDR3 spans 12 residues. The CDR3 reads CATAFGANVLTF. CDR3 nucleotide sequence: TGTGCCACCGCGTTCGGGGCCAACGTCCTGACTTTC.

The V and J genes are TRBV15 and TRBJ2-4, with D perhaps given as TRBD1 or TRBD2 (6 bases each). CDR1 LNHNV and CDR2 YYDKDF come from the germline V gene (reference sequence). V lost 3 bases to trimming and J lost 14 bases, with 11 bases between them. The CDR3 extends over 11 amino acids. CDR3 loop: CATSSGGQKYF. For the CDR3, the DNA is TGTGCCACCAGCAGTGGGGGGCAAAAGTACTTC.

This chain links TRBV7-9 with TRBJ2-7; TRBD2 matches 8 bases. Looked up from germline, CDR1 is SEHNR and CDR2 is FQNEAQ (reference sequence). Losses at the gene ends were 1 base for V and 2 bases for J; bases not matched to a gene: 10. This CDR3 region has 17 residues. The CDR3 region is CASSLDLGGGPTYEQYF. DNA of the CDR3: TGTGCCAGCAGCTTAGATCTGGGCGGGGGGCCGACCTACGAGCAGTACTTC.

The V call is TRBV6-5, the J call TRBJ1-2; D is perhaps TRBD1 (5 bases). The V end was cut by 7 bases, the J end by 5 bases, with 8 bases between. CDR1 and CDR2 from the germline V gene are MNHEY and SVGAGI. The CDR3 loop spans 11 amino acids. The CDR3 nucleotides are TGTGCCAGCACGGGGGGATATGGCTACACCTTC. Translated, it gives CASTGGYGYTF.

This clonotype was counted many times. The J gene is TRBJ2-3, the V gene TRBV7-9, with D unresolved. Germline CDR1 reads SEHNR; CDR2 reads FQNEAQ (reference sequence). The CDR3 runs to 14 residues. The V gene lost 5 bases and the J gene lost 1 base, with 10 bases spanning the gap. CDR3 nucleotides: TGTGCCAGCAGCACCGGGCACGGCACAGATACGCAGTATTTT. Its protein product is CASSTGHGTDTQYF.